The 24 T cell receptor beta chains below come from one sample, sequenced in a study of blood T cells in healthy people across ages. Sample-barcoded 5' priming and a J-beta primer mix drove a second PCR of roughly 6 to 12 cycles. One entry per CDR3 protein, called by TCRdb with MiXCR from the 5' RACE reads. The data show some 1 million distinct CDR3 sequences, 45% seen once. The specimen sequenced was blood. These receptor sequences come from a woman aged 55-70 years in good health.

A remark on this clonotype: A much larger clonotype is one base distant, so this may be a read error. The chain couples TRBV28 to TRBJ1-1; no definite D call. Germline lookup yields CDR1 MDHEN and CDR2 SYDVKM. V was pared by 4 bases and J by 6 bases, with 18 bases between. This CDR3 has 15 amino acids. CDR3 sequence: CASSSMTETTSEAFF. In DNA, the CDR3 is TGTGCCAGCAGTTCCATGACCGAGACTACTTCTGAAGCTTTCTTT.

This clonotype was seen a handful of times. This sequence joins TRBV6-1 and TRBJ2-5, with unresolved D. The CDR3 loop spans 13 amino acids. V shed 5 bases and J shed 2 bases, with 9 bases lying between them. Germline V lookup: CDR1 MNHNS, CDR2 SASEGT. CDR3 sequence: CASSKTVQETQYF. Here the CDR3 DNA reads TGTGCCAGCAGTAAGACTGTACAAGAGACCCAGTACTTC.

This sequence joins TRBV7-8 and TRBJ2-1; possibly TRBD1 for D (5 bases). This CDR3 has 15 amino acids. Trimming took 5 bases from V and 4 from J, leaving 15 bases between them. Germline lookup yields CDR1 SGHVS and CDR2 FQNEAQ. Written as DNA, the CDR3 is TGTGCCAGCAGCCCCCACGCAGGGTGGTACAATGAGCAGTTCTTC. Translated: CASSPHAGWYNEQFF.

The chain joins TRBV5-1 to TRBJ2-5, with no clear D. The length of the CDR3 is 16 residues. V gave up 0 bases and J gave up 4 bases, with 16 bases separating them. Germline assignment: CDR1 SGHRS and CDR2 YFSETQ. The CDR3 sequence: CASSLAQTLTGETQYF. The DNA for the CDR3 is TGCGCCAGCAGCTTGGCCCAGACTCTTACGGGAGAGACCCAGTACTTC.

J is TRBJ2-4 and V is TRBV7-9; 7 bases are shared with TRBD2. Germline assignment: CDR1 SEHNR and CDR2 FQNEAQ (reference sequence). J lost 0 bases, V lost 1 base, and 3 bases had no gene match. This CDR3 region has 16 residues. The CDR3 region is CASSLGSGLAKNIQYF. DNA of the CDR3: TGTGCCAGCAGCTTAGGTAGCGGGTTAGCCAAAAACATTCAGTACTTC. The whole variable domain, filled in from reference TRBV7-9 and TRBJ2-4, reads DTGVSQNPRHKITKRGQNVTFRCDPISEHNRLYWYRQTLGQGPEFLTYFQNEAQLEKSRLLSDRFSAERPKGSFSTLEIQRTEQGDSAMYLCASSLGSGLAKNIQYFGAGTRLSVL.

This clonotype has only a few counts. This chain connects TRBV6-1 to TRBJ2-7, with D perhaps matching TRBD2 (5 bases). Trimming shortened V by 2 bases and J by 0 bases, and 14 bases separated the two germline ends. The CDR3 contains 16 residues. Germline CDR1 is MNHNS and CDR2 is SASEGT. DNA for the CDR3: TGTGCCAGCAGTGAACTCGGTGTAGCGAACTCCTACGAGCAGTACTTC. Residues: CASSELGVANSYEQYF.

This clonotype was detected a few times. V is TRBV5-1 and J is TRBJ2-7; 10 nucleotides line up with TRBD1. The germline gives CDR1 SGHRS, CDR2 YFSETQ. The V gene end was trimmed by 2 bases and the J gene end by 6 bases; junction bases not matched to a gene: 5. The CDR3 length is 14 residues. CDR3 protein: CASSLPGQGSEQYF. CDR3 coding DNA: TGCGCCAGCAGCTTACCGGGACAGGGGTCCGAGCAGTACTTC.

About this clonotype itself: A read error may account for a junction end that differs from germline. The chain combines TRBV20-1 with TRBJ2-1, with D tentatively TRBD1 or TRBD2 (6 bases each). CDR3 size: 13 residues. Germline CDR1 is DFQATT and CDR2 is SNEGSKA (reference sequence). The CDR3 bases are TGCAGCGCTAATCCAGGGGACTTGAATGAGCAGTTCTTC. It yields the protein CSANPGDLNEQFF.

For this clonotype: At one end, the junction sequence differs from germline, possibly due to a read error. CDR3 nucleotides: TGTGCCCGCAGCCGACCCTCAGCCAGTCTCGTACCCACAGATACGCAGTATTTT. It yields the protein CARSRPSASLVPTDTQYF. The chain combines TRBV27 with TRBJ2-3, with no clear D. This CDR3 is built from 18 residues. Per germline, CDR1 MNHEY and CDR2 SMNVEV (reference sequence).

The CDR3 DNA is TGTGCCAGCAGTTCGGGACCGCCGTCCTACAATGAGCAGTTCTTC. It specifies CASSSGPPSYNEQFF. The rearrangement joins TRBV27 to TRBJ2-1; either TRBD1 or TRBD2 may fit D (5 bases each). Looked up from germline, CDR1 is MNHEY and CDR2 is SMNVEV (reference sequence). There are 15 residues in the CDR3. With 4 bases removed from V and 1 base from J, the gap between germline ends came to 11 bases.

The chain uses TRBV7-9 and TRBJ1-6; a possible D gene is TRBD1 (6 bases). CDR3 length: 14 amino acids. CDR1 and CDR2 (germline): SEHNR, FQNEAQ (reference sequence). Trimming stripped 1 base from V and 9 bases from J, with 10 bases between. The DNA for the CDR3 is TGTGCCAGCAGCTTAGAACAGGGAGGTTCACCCCTCCACTTT. Amino acid sequence: CASSLEQGGSPLHF.

The rearrangement uses TRBV27 and TRBJ2-1, with 9 bases matching TRBD2. Germline-derived CDR1 and CDR2 are MNHEY and SMNVEV (reference sequence). The CDR3 contains 13 residues. The CDR3 region is CALAGGDYNEQFF. The CDR3, as DNA: TGTGCTCTGGCGGGAGGGGACTACAATGAGCAGTTCTTC.

The chain combines TRBV4-2 with TRBJ2-5, with D perhaps TRBD1 (5 bases). Gene TRBJ2-7 matches the end of the DNA better, so the J call may be wrong. CDR1 is LGHNA, CDR2 YNFKEQ, per germline. The CDR3 length is 13 residues. CDR3 coding DNA: TGTGCCAGCAGCCAGGGGCGTGTGGACGAGCAGTACTTC. This encodes CASSQGRVDEQYF.

This clonotype was observed a few times. The rearrangement links TRBV20-1 to TRBJ2-1; 7 bases line up with TRBD1. The DNA end lines up better with TRBJ2-7; the J call may be wrong. Germline V gives CDR1 DFQATT, CDR2 SNEGSKA (reference sequence). The CDR3 length is 14 residues. The CDR3 DNA reads as TGCAGTGCTCGACAGGGTAGTTCCTACAATGAGCAGTACTTC. It specifies CSARQGSSYNEQYF.

Comments on this clonotype: Germline is not matched at one junction end, which may reflect a read error. This CDR3 reads CTSSLGVGAYEQYF. For the CDR3, the DNA is TGTACCAGCAGCTTGGGGGTAGGCGCCTACGAGCAGTACTTC. The gene calls are TRBV5-6 and TRBJ2-4; possibly TRBD1 or TRBD2 for D (5 bases each). The better agreement between TRBJ2-7 and the DNA end casts doubt on the J call. Germline-derived CDR1 and CDR2 are SGHDT and YYEEEE. The CDR3 is 14 residues long.

This rearrangement joins TRBV12-3 or TRBV12-4 to TRBJ2-1; TRBD2 agrees at 14 bases. The CDR3 runs 17 residues. The ends lost 6 bases at V and 2 bases at J; junction bases unmatched: 6. The CDR3 spells CASRSGTSGSAYNEQFF. The DNA for the CDR3 is TGTGCCAGCAGGTCCGGGACTAGCGGGAGCGCCTACAATGAGCAGTTCTTC.

This chain joins TRBV7-8 and TRBJ2-5; 13 bases match TRBD2. The DNA matches TRBJ2-7 better at its end, which makes the J call doubtful. This CDR3 is built from 21 residues. From germline, CDR1 is SGHVS and CDR2 FQNEAQ. In DNA form, the CDR3 reads TGTGCCAGCAGCTCCCCTTTCCCGCCAAACAGGGGACTAGCGGGATTATACGAGCAGTACTTC. Translated, it gives CASSSPFPPNRGLAGLYEQYF.

This clonotype was seen a few times. This chain joins TRBV6-5 and TRBJ2-1; 8 bases align to TRBD1. Losses at the gene ends were 2 bases for V and 7 bases for J; bases not matched to a gene: 13. The CDR3 totals 17 residues. Germline V gene data show CDR1 as MNHEY and CDR2 as SVGAGI. The CDR3 region is CASSYLPATGGRNEQFF. The CDR3, as DNA: TGTGCCAGCAGTTACCTCCCGGCTACAGGGGGGAGAAATGAGCAGTTCTTC.

This clonotype was recorded a few times. V usage is TRBV4-2 and J usage is TRBJ2-4; TRBD2 agrees at 10 bases. Per germline, CDR1 LGHNA and CDR2 YNFKEQ. This CDR3 has 16 amino acids. With V trimmed by 0 bases and J by 7 bases, 6 bases remained unmatched. CDR3 loop: CASSQDEGLARNIQYF. CDR3 bases: TGTGCCAGCAGCCAAGATGAGGGACTAGCGAGGAACATTCAGTACTTC.

There are a few counts of this clonotype. This rearrangement joins TRBV6-1 to TRBJ2-1; D is ambiguous. Germline CDR1 reads MNHNS; CDR2 reads SASEGT. V lost 5 bases and J 0 bases, leaving 14 bases between the germline ends. CDR3 length: 16 residues. Here the CDR3 DNA reads TGTGCCAGCAGTCCTAAGGCGAGGAGCTCCTACAATGAGCAGTTCTTC. It specifies CASSPKARSSYNEQFF.

This clonotype appeared many times. The chain recombines TRBV12-3 or TRBV12-4 with TRBJ2-7, with D perhaps matching TRBD2 (5 bases). CDR3 length equals 13 residues. V gave up 3 bases and J gave up 2 bases, with 8 bases separating them. The DNA of the CDR3 is TGTGCCAGCAGTTTTAGTAGCGCCTACGAGCAGTACTTC. Translation gives CASSFSSAYEQYF.

The chain is built from TRBV20-1 and TRBJ2-5, with a possible D match to TRBD2 (5 bases). Germline CDR1 and CDR2: DFQATT and SNEGSKA (reference sequence). The CDR3 covers 15 residues. Trimming left V 3 bases short and J 0 bases short, with 14 bases between. This chain's CDR3 is CSASALAGDQETQYF. CDR3 nucleotide sequence: TGCAGTGCTAGCGCTCTAGCCGGAGACCAAGAGACCCAGTACTTC.

The V call is TRBV6-4, the J call TRBJ2-1; 8 bases match TRBD2. The V and J ends lost 4 bases and 3 bases, in that order; junction bases with no gene match: 2. The CDR3 totals 14 residues. The germline V gene encodes CDR1 MRHNA and CDR2 SNTAGT. CDR3 nucleotides: TGTGCCAGCAGTGTTCGGGAGGGCTACAATGAGCAGTTCTTC. Protein sequence: CASSVREGYNEQFF.

This clonotype was counted only a few times. The chain carries TRBV2 and TRBJ2-7; 11 nucleotides line up with TRBD1. Germline CDR1 and CDR2: SNHLY and FYNNEI. This CDR3 region has 14 residues. Unmatched junction bases numbered 3, after V lost 6 bases and J lost 2 bases. This chain's CDR3 is CASRGQGGPYEQYF. The CDR3 DNA is TGTGCCAGCAGGGGACAGGGGGGGCCCTACGAGCAGTACTTC. Complete variable domain (other parts from reference TRBV2 and TRBJ2-7): EPEVTQTPSHQVTQMGQEVILRCVPISNHLYFYWYRQILGQKVEFLVSFYNNEISEKSEIFDDQFSVERPDGSNFTLKIRSTKLEDSAMYFCASRGQGGPYEQYFGPGTRLTVT.